These 25 T cell receptor beta chains were all obtained from the same sample, sequenced in a study of T cell changes during pregnancy in multiple sclerosis. Assay: immunoSEQ multiplex PCR; the TCRdb copy retains only in-frame clones and omits some. The sample lists around 96,000 clones; 94% were seen once. The sequenced sample was peripheral blood, obtained after pregnancy. All receptors derive from a female donor in good health, enrolled as a control in a pregnancy study.

V and J are TRBV5-1 and TRBJ2-7; 7 bases map to TRBD1. The CDR3 is made up of 13 amino acids. CDR1 SGHRS and CDR2 YFSETQ come from the germline V gene. Unmatched junction bases numbered 3, after V lost 3 bases and J lost 3 bases. The CDR3 DNA sequence: TGCGCCAGCAGCTCAGGGGGTGACTACGAGCAGTACTTC. This gives the protein CASSSGGDYEQYF. The complete variable domain, with remaining parts taken from reference TRBV5-1 and TRBJ2-7, reads KAGVTQTPRYLIKTRGQQVTLSCSPISGHRSVSWYQQTPGQGLQFLFEYFSETQRNKGNFPGRFSGRQFSNSRSEMNVSTLELGDSALYLCASSSGGDYEQYFGPGTRLTVT.

CDR3 DNA sequence: TGTGCCAGCAGCTCTGACAGCTACACCGGGGAGCTGTTTTTT. Amino acid sequence: CASSSDSYTGELFF. The rearrangement joins TRBV7-9 to TRBJ2-2, with TRBD1 as a possible D gene (5 bases). The CDR3 totals 14 residues. Germline V gene lookup returns CDR1 SEHNR and CDR2 FQNEAQ (reference sequence). Trimming left V 4 bases short and J 3 bases short, with 9 bases between.

CDR3 residues: CASHKTGSNQETQYF. As DNA, the CDR3 is TGTGCCAGCCACAAGACAGGGTCAAACCAGGAGACCCAGTACTTC. The genes are TRBV21-1 and TRBJ2-5; the table gives TRBD1 as D, unverified against the DNA. TRBV21-1 is a documented pseudogene. This CDR3 has 15 residues.

The chain carries TRBV9 and TRBJ2-2; 7 positions agree with TRBD2. Trimming took 0 bases from V and 5 from J; bases not matched to a gene: 1. In germline, CDR1 is SGDLS, CDR2 YYNGEE. The CDR3 has 14 amino acids. CDR3 DNA sequence: TGTGCCAGCAGCGTAGACGGGGGGACCGGGGAGCTGTTTTTT. This encodes CASSVDGGTGELFF.

CDR3 region: CASSGGQTPGTGGRETQYF. The CDR3 DNA sequence: TGTGCCAGCAGCGGGGGCCAAACCCCAGGGACAGGGGGTCGAGAGACCCAGTACTTC. This rearrangement joins TRBV7-2 to TRBJ2-5; 11 nucleotides match TRBD1. The CDR3 has 19 amino acids. The trim removed 5 bases at V and 4 bases at J, leaving 18 bases unmatched. Germline V gives CDR1 SGHTA, CDR2 FQGNSA.

This rearrangement joins TRBV6-6 to TRBJ2-5; D gene unclear. This CDR3 spans 14 amino acids. Germline-derived CDR1 and CDR2 are MNHNY and SVGAGI (reference sequence). The ends were cut back, 0 bases at V and 1 base at J, with 6 bases in the middle. The CDR3 sequence is CASSYSSFQETQYF. The CDR3 bases are TGTGCCAGCAGTTACTCTAGCTTCCAAGAGACCCAGTACTTC.

This sequence joins TRBV2 and TRBJ2-4; weak D call: TRBD2 (5 bases). CDR3 length equals 14 residues. Germline loops: CDR1 SNHLY, CDR2 FYNNEI. The V end lost 6 bases, the J end lost 0 bases, and 9 bases lay between the germline ends. The CDR3 DNA reads TGTGCCAGCAGGGTGGGAGAAGCCAAAAACATTCAGTACTTC. Encoded protein: CASRVGEAKNIQYF.

The chain has TRBV5-1 and TRBJ2-2, with TRBD1 matching 8 bases. The CDR3 extends over 16 amino acids. Losses at the gene ends were 4 bases for V and 7 bases for J; bases not matched to a gene: 12. Germline loops: CDR1 SGHRS, CDR2 YFSETQ. The CDR3 coding sequence is TGCGCCAGCAGCCGAGCCGGACAGGGAGAGGGCGGGGAGCTGTTTTTT. This codes for CASSRAGQGEGGELFF. Based on the CDR3 plus reference TRBV5-1 and TRBJ2-2, the full variable domain is KAGVTQTPRYLIKTRGQQVTLSCSPISGHRSVSWYQQTPGQGLQFLFEYFSETQRNKGNFPGRFSGRQFSNSRSEMNVSTLELGDSALYLCASSRAGQGEGGELFFGEGSRLTVL.

The J gene is TRBJ2-7, the V gene TRBV18, with TRBD1 identical over 9 bases. Trimming took 6 bases from V and 0 from J; bases not matched to a gene: 3. The V gene's germline CDR1 is KGHSH and CDR2 LQKENI. The CDR3 is 14 amino acids. CDR3 in amino acids: CASSRDRASYEQYF. DNA of the CDR3: TGTGCCAGCTCGCGGGACAGGGCCTCCTACGAGCAGTACTTC. Supplemented by reference TRBV18 and TRBJ2-7, the full variable domain reads NAGVMQNPRHLVRRRGQEARLRCSPMKGHSHVYWYRQLPEEGLKFMVYLQKENIIDESGMPKERFSAEFPKEGPSILRIQQVVRGDSAAYFCASSRDRASYEQYFGPGTRLTVT.

The J gene is TRBJ2-2, the V gene TRBV18, with 7 bases fitting TRBD2. CDR1 and CDR2 (germline): KGHSH, LQKENI. Germline trimming cut 2 bases from V and 6 bases from J; bases unmatched to any gene: 15. CDR3 length equals 18 residues. As DNA, the CDR3 is TGTGCCAGCTCACCATCCGCCCCCAGCGGGACTGCGGCCGGGGAGCTGTTTTTT. Protein product: CASSPSAPSGTAAGELFF.

The chain recombines TRBV11-3 with TRBJ2-2, with 9 bases fitting TRBD2. The CDR3 has 15 amino acids. V shed 0 bases, J shed 8 bases, and the junction held 4 bases outside the gene matches. CDR1 and CDR2 from the germline V gene are SGHNT and YENEEA. The CDR3 DNA reads as TGTGCCAGCAGCTTAGATAGCCTAGCGGGAGGGGAGCTGTTTTTT. Translated: CASSLDSLAGGELFF.

The chain employs TRBV4-1 and TRBJ2-1; D is undetermined. V gave up 1 base and J gave up 1 base, with 14 bases separating them. Per the germline V gene, CDR1 is MGHRA and CDR2 is YSYEKL. The CDR3 is 17 amino acids. The CDR3 nucleotides read TGCGCCAGCAGCCAAGTACCGGGTCTCTTTTCCTACAATGAGCAGTTCTTC. This sequence encodes CASSQVPGLFSYNEQFF.

The chain is built from TRBV20-1 and TRBJ1-1; D unresolved. The ends were cut back, 8 bases at V and 0 bases at J, with 7 bases in the middle. Germline V gene lookup returns CDR1 DFQATT and CDR2 SNEGSKA (reference sequence). CDR3 length: 11 residues. CDR3 residues: CSPQMNTEAFF. The CDR3 bases are TGCAGTCCGCAGATGAACACTGAAGCTTTCTTT.

The chain links TRBV28 to TRBJ1-5, with 8 bases fitting TRBD1. J was trimmed by 7 bases and V by 5 bases; bases with no gene match: 10. In germline, CDR1 is MDHEN, CDR2 SYDVKM. The CDR3 is 15 amino acids. As DNA, the CDR3 is TGTGCCAGCAGTGGAGCAGGGGGCGGCTGGCAGCCCCAGCATTTT. It encodes CASSGAGGGWQPQHF.

This chain links TRBV6-1 with TRBJ1-2; 7 positions agree with TRBD1. Germline V lookup: CDR1 MNHNS, CDR2 SASEGT. CDR3 length: 15 residues. V lost 2 bases, J lost 0 bases, and 3 bases stayed unmatched. The CDR3 sequence: CASSELRGANYGYTF. CDR3 coding DNA: TGTGCCAGCAGTGAACTCAGGGGGGCTAACTATGGCTACACCTTC.

The J gene is TRBJ2-7, the V gene TRBV7-9; D may be TRBD1 (6 bases). Trimming cost V 8 bases and J 4 bases, with 12 bases left between them. The germline gives CDR1 SEHNR, CDR2 FQNEAQ (reference sequence). The CDR3 runs 12 residues. CDR3 sequence reads: CASRTQGYEQYF. CDR3 bases: TGTGCCAGCCGAACACAGGGTTACGAGCAGTACTTC.

This clone showed up just once. The chain employs TRBV2 and TRBJ2-5; possibly TRBD2 for D (5 bases). Looked up from germline, CDR1 is SNHLY and CDR2 is FYNNEI. V was trimmed by 4 bases and J by 2 bases, leaving 11 bases between them. The length of the CDR3 is 14 residues. The CDR3 loop reads CASSGRTDQETQYF. For the CDR3, the DNA is TGTGCCAGCAGTGGGAGGACGGATCAAGAGACCCAGTACTTC. Based on the CDR3 plus reference TRBV2 and TRBJ2-5, the full variable domain is EPEVTQTPSHQVTQMGQEVILRCVPISNHLYFYWYRQILGQKVEFLVSFYNNEISEKSEIFDDQFSVERPDGSNFTLKIRSTKLEDSAMYFCASSGRTDQETQYFGPGTRLLVL.

This sequence joins TRBV7-2 and TRBJ2-3, with D possibly being TRBD2 (5 bases). Germline V gives CDR1 SGHTA, CDR2 FQGNSA. The V gene lost 7 bases and the J gene lost 1 base, with 18 bases spanning the gap. The CDR3 covers 16 residues. The CDR3 DNA reads TGTGCCAGCATCCTAATGGGTGGGCGGGGCACAGATACGCAGTATTTT. Translation: CASILMGGRGTDTQYF.

The J gene is TRBJ2-7, the V gene TRBV18; 8 nucleotides match TRBD2. The CDR3 length is 14 residues. J was trimmed by 6 bases and V by 3 bases; bases with no gene match: 7. CDR1 KGHSH and CDR2 LQKENI come from the germline V gene. In nucleotides, the CDR3 is TGTGCCAGCTCACCCGAGCGGGAGATTCGCGAGCAGTACTTC. This codes for CASSPEREIREQYF.

The chain recombines TRBV11-2 with TRBJ2-5; unclear D gene. V was pared by 1 base and J by 5 bases, with 8 bases between. CDR1 and CDR2 (germline): SGHAT, FQNNGV. CDR3 size: 13 residues. DNA of the CDR3: TGTGCCAGCAGCTTAGCGGAGATGGAGACCCAGTACTTC. This translates into CASSLAEMETQYF. The complete variable domain, with remaining parts taken from reference TRBV11-2 and TRBJ2-5, reads EAGVAQSPRYKIIEKRQSVAFWCNPISGHATLYWYQQILGQGPKLLIQFQNNGVVDDSQLPKDRFSAERLKGVDSTLKIQPAKLEDSAVYLCASSLAEMETQYFGPGTRLLVL.

CDR3 residues: CATLGLANGYEQYF. CDR3 DNA sequence: TGTGCCACCCTGGGACTAGCGAATGGCTACGAGCAGTACTTC. The chain has TRBV6-5 and TRBJ2-7; 10 bases agree with TRBD2. The CDR3 has 14 residues. V lost 10 bases, J lost 3 bases, and 9 bases stayed unmatched. The germline V gene has CDR1 MNHEY and CDR2 SVGAGI.

The chain recombines TRBV5-1 with TRBJ1-1; TRBD1 is a possible D gene (6 bases). Looked up from germline, CDR1 is SGHRS and CDR2 is YFSETQ. The CDR3 is made up of 14 amino acids. The ends were cut back, 4 bases at V and 0 bases at J, with 10 bases in the middle. This CDR3 is CASSKQGMNTEAFF. The CDR3 region has the DNA TGCGCCAGCAGCAAACAGGGCATGAACACTGAAGCTTTCTTT.

CDR3 nucleotides: TGTGCCAGCAGCTCGGACAAGACTAGCGTACGCACAGATACGCAGTATTTT. It codes for CASSSDKTSVRTDTQYF. The chain couples TRBV5-4 to TRBJ2-3; 8 bases line up with TRBD2. Per germline, CDR1 SGHNT and CDR2 YYREEE (reference sequence). The CDR3 is made up of 17 amino acids. The V gene end was trimmed by 3 bases and the J gene end by 1 base; junction bases not matched to a gene: 10.

The rearrangement links TRBV28 to TRBJ2-1; 11 nucleotides agree with TRBD2. V dropped 10 bases and J dropped 9; count of bases not matched to a gene: 11. CDR1 and CDR2 from the germline V gene are MDHEN and SYDVKM. There are 14 residues in the CDR3. The CDR3 DNA reads TGTGCCACCCTAACTAGCGGGAGTCTAGGTGAGCAGTTCTTC. This codes for CATLTSGSLGEQFF.

The chain has TRBV29-1 and TRBJ2-5; 11 nucleotides line up with TRBD1. J lost 0 bases, V lost 4 bases, and 16 bases had no gene match. The CDR3 is 19 amino acids. Germline CDR1 SQVTM, CDR2 ANQGSEA. CDR3 loop: CSVGIRDRGTNFYQETQYF. Written as DNA, the CDR3 is TGCAGCGTTGGAATCCGGGACAGGGGGACTAACTTTTACCAAGAGACCCAGTACTTC.